This entry describes one TCR beta chain. Germline V gives CDR1 SGHVS, CDR2 FQNEAQ. This CDR3 has 13 amino acids. V was trimmed by 5 bases and J by 1 base, leaving 8 bases between them. This sample is drawn from a study of blood T cell repertoires in COVID-19. On the study more broadly: Samples taken during acute and convalescent COVID-19 were collected in the United States, Italy and Spain. PBMCs, B-cell-depleted T cells, or T cells provided the cDNA or gDNA that made up the material.

In the authors' methods: Reference gene primer amplification in the assay estimated nucleated cell counts. The protocol was immunoSEQ multiplex PCR, while the TCRdb copy is restricted to in-frame clones and leaves out a portion. The DNA was the basis for D and trimming; V, J and clone size are from that table. The data show approximately 45,000 clones, with 80% to 90% seen just once and roughly 2.9% held by the top ten. The gene calls are TRBV7-8 and TRBJ1-1; D remains unclear. The clonotype was recovered from a woman of 80 years or more with acute or convalescent COVID-19. Sequencing used peripheral blood. The chain's CDR3 is CASSVTPNTEAFF. The CDR3 DNA reads TGTGCCAGCAGCGTGACACCGAACACTGAAGCTTTCTTT.